These 15 T cell receptor beta chains were all obtained from the same sample, sequenced in a study of T cells in Graves' hyperthyroidism and ophthalmopathy. RNA transcripts provided the source from which TCR beta CDR3 regions were amplified. A set of HTBI primers served as the primers for a first-round RT-PCR of the TCR CDR3. MiXCR was run by TCRdb on the multiplex PCR reads, yielding one entry per CDR3 protein. In the table there are under 400,000 distinct CDR3 sequences, about 15% of which are singletons. Sequenced input: blood. The source of these receptors is a woman aged 60-75 years with Graves' hyperthyroidism.

The sample holds a few counts of this clonotype. The chain couples TRBV7-3 to TRBJ2-1, with 10 bases that match TRBD2. J lost 9 bases, V lost 1 base, and 6 bases had no gene match. This CDR3 comprises 15 residues. Germline assignment: CDR1 SGHTA and CDR2 FQGTGA. This CDR3 reads CASSLSLAGAGEQFF. In DNA, the CDR3 is TGTGCCAGCAGCTTAAGCCTAGCGGGAGCGGGTGAGCAGTTCTTC. Drawing the rest from reference TRBV7-3 and TRBJ2-1, the complete variable domain is GAGVSQTPSNKVTEKGKYVELRCDPISGHTALYWYRQSLGQGPEFLIYFQGTGAADDSGLPNDRFFAVRPEGSVSTLKIQRTERGDSAVYLCASSLSLAGAGEQFFGPGTRLTVL.

This clonotype was counted many times. This rearrangement joins TRBV5-1 to TRBJ2-7; D might be TRBD2 (5 bases). CDR1 and CDR2 from the germline V gene are SGHRS and YFSETQ. Trimming pared 0 bases from V and 5 bases from J, leaving 9 bases between. This CDR3 is built from 13 residues. CDR3 protein: CASSLASNHEQYF. The CDR3 region has the DNA TGCGCCAGCAGCTTGGCTAGCAACCACGAGCAGTACTTC.

J is TRBJ2-7 and V is TRBV12-3 or TRBV12-4, with 9 bases that match TRBD2. CDR3 length: 15 residues. Unmatched junction bases numbered 11, after V lost 8 bases and J lost 3 bases. The CDR3 DNA follows: TGTGCCAGCGGTTCAGGGACTAGCCGATACTACGAGCAGTACTTC. Translation gives CASGSGTSRYYEQYF.

This clonotype was seen a handful of times. A much larger clone differs from this one at a single base, so this may be a read error. This rearrangement joins TRBV6-1 to TRBJ2-3, with 7 nucleotides matching TRBD2. The CDR3 has 13 amino acids. Germline V lookup: CDR1 MNHNS, CDR2 SASEGT. After removal of 7 bases from V and 1 base from J, the junction contained 2 bases not matched to a gene. The CDR3, as DNA: TGTGCCAGCAACCGGGAGGGCACAGATACGCAGTATTTT. Translating gives CASNREGTDTQYF.

This clonotype occurred many times. The chain recombines TRBV12-3 or TRBV12-4 with TRBJ2-5; 7 nucleotides line up with TRBD1. The V segment lost 5 bases and the J segment 1 base; nucleotides outside the gene matches: 4. This CDR3 has 14 residues. The CDR3 nucleotides read TGTGCCAGCAGTGCCGGACAGGTCCAAGAGACCCAGTACTTC. This codes for CASSAGQVQETQYF.

This clonotype was detected a few times. The gene calls are TRBV6-5 and TRBJ2-7; 9 nucleotides align to TRBD1. V shed 0 bases and J 13 bases; nucleotides not matched to a gene: 10. The CDR3 extends over 14 amino acids. The germline V gene encodes CDR1 MNHEY and CDR2 SVGAGI. CDR3 nucleotides: TGTGCCAGCAGTTACTCGACCGACAGGGGGAGTCAATACTTC. This sequence encodes CASSYSTDRGSQYF.

The CDR3 is CASLPGLAGGPHNEQFF. The DNA of the CDR3 is TGTGCCAGTCTACCGGGACTAGCGGGAGGGCCTCACAATGAGCAGTTCTTC. The chain uses TRBV19 and TRBJ2-1; 16 positions match TRBD2. Germline V gene data show CDR1 as LNHDA and CDR2 as SQIVND (reference sequence). V gave up 8 bases and J gave up 5 bases; unmatched junction bases: 9. This CDR3 has 17 residues.

This clonotype was detected many times. The genes are TRBV28 and TRBJ2-5, with D perhaps matching TRBD2 (6 bases). CDR1 is MDHEN and CDR2 is SYDVKM in the germline V gene. CDR3 length: 15 amino acids. V gave up 3 bases and J gave up 5 bases, with 16 bases separating them. CDR3 nucleotide sequence: TGTGCCAGCAGTTTTCGGGAGATAAGGTCGGAGACCCAGTACTTC. Translating it yields CASSFREIRSETQYF.

The gene calls are TRBV7-9 and TRBJ2-7; the match to TRBD1 covers 10 bases. Germline values: CDR1 SEHNR, CDR2 FQNEAQ (reference sequence). V was clipped by 4 bases and J by 2 bases; unmatched bases: 5. The CDR3 is made up of 15 amino acids. CDR3 coding DNA: TGTGCCAGCAGCTGGTACGGACAGGGGGCCTACGAGCAGTACTTC. Translated, it gives CASSWYGQGAYEQYF.

This clonotype was observed many times. The J gene is TRBJ2-1, the V gene TRBV2, with D possibly matching TRBD1 (6 bases). Germline V gene lookup returns CDR1 SNHLY and CDR2 FYNNEI. V shed 5 bases and J shed 4 bases, with 12 bases lying between them. There are 14 residues in the CDR3. The CDR3 coding sequence is TGTGCCAGCAGTATCTCCCAGGGGTACAATGAGCAGTTCTTC. It translates to CASSISQGYNEQFF.

This clonotype was seen ten or more times. This sequence joins TRBV20-1 and TRBJ2-3, with D perhaps TRBD1 (5 bases). The CDR3 consists of 16 residues. Trimming pared 1 base from V and 1 base from J, leaving 15 bases between. Germline-derived CDR1 and CDR2 are DFQATT and SNEGSKA (reference sequence). This CDR3 is CSARGKGPIGTDTQYF. CDR3 DNA: TGCAGTGCTAGAGGGAAGGGGCCTATAGGCACAGATACGCAGTATTTT.

This clonotype was recorded at least ten times. J is TRBJ2-5 and V is TRBV29-1, with TRBD2 identical over 7 bases. V lost 8 bases, J lost 6 bases, and 12 bases stayed unmatched. CDR3 length equals 13 residues. CDR1 is SQVTM, CDR2 ANQGSEA, per germline. This chain's CDR3 is CSTAPGGAQTQYF. As DNA, the CDR3 is TGCAGCACCGCCCCGGGGGGAGCCCAGACCCAGTACTTC.

This clonotype was seen a few times. The chain joins TRBV6-1 to TRBJ2-1; D uncertain. This CDR3 is 16 amino acids long. V was trimmed by 4 bases and J by 0 bases, leaving 13 bases between them. Germline lookup yields CDR1 MNHNS and CDR2 SASEGT. CDR3 region: CASSGSSWTSYNEQFF. CDR3 coding DNA: TGTGCCAGCAGTGGCTCCAGCTGGACCTCCTACAATGAGCAGTTCTTC.

In this sample, this clonotype turned up a few times. The chain carries TRBV27 and TRBJ2-2, with 10 bases identical to TRBD2. Germline-derived CDR1 and CDR2 are MNHEY and SMNVEV (reference sequence). There are 16 residues in the CDR3. V lost 6 bases to trimming and J lost 4 bases; unmatched junction nucleotides: 8. The CDR3 DNA is TGTGCCAGCAGAGTTCGACTAGCGGGTCCCACCGGGGAGCTGTTTTTT. Its translation is CASRVRLAGPTGELFF.

This clonotype was seen a handful of times. The chain recombines TRBV6-5 with TRBJ1-1; D call uncertain. The CDR3 loop spans 13 amino acids. Germline CDR1 MNHEY, CDR2 SVGAGI. V lost 0 bases, J lost 7 bases, and 9 bases lay in between. CDR3 coding DNA: TGTGCCAGCAGTTACTCGACCCAGATTGAAGCTTTCTTT. This codes for CASSYSTQIEAFF.